The 18 T cell receptor beta chains below were found in one sample sequenced in a study of blood T cell repertoires in COVID-19. Method: immunoSEQ multiplex PCR; TCRdb's copy keeps in-frame clones and lacks some. The table records hundreds of thousands of clones, 88% of them present only once. The sample consisted of peripheral blood. The origin of the receptors is a woman between 70 and 85 years old with COVID-19, enrolled during active disease.

This sequence joins TRBV24-1 and TRBJ1-2, with D perhaps TRBD1 (5 bases). The ends were cut back, 7 bases at V and 7 bases at J, with 21 bases in the middle. This CDR3 region has 15 residues. Germline-derived CDR1 and CDR2 are KGHDR and SFDVKD. The CDR3 region has the DNA TGTGCCACCAGCGGATTCAGGGATCAGGCGCGTGGCTACACCTTC. Encoded protein: CATSGFRDQARGYTF.

The chain is built from TRBV5-4 and TRBJ1-4; no clear D. CDR1 SGHNT and CDR2 YYREEE come from the germline V gene (reference sequence). The V and J ends lost 1 base and 3 bases respectively, with 7 bases between them. CDR3 size: 14 residues. CDR3 coding DNA: TGTGCCAGCAGCTTGCAAAGCCCTAATGAAAAACTGTTTTTT. Translated, it gives CASSLQSPNEKLFF.

This sequence joins TRBV4-3 and TRBJ2-1; 8 nucleotides line up with TRBD2. The CDR3 has 17 residues. The J segment lost 1 base and the V segment lost 1 base, leaving 6 bases of the junction unmatched. Germline V gene data show CDR1 as LGHNA and CDR2 as YSLEER. The CDR3 is CASSQGRVAGSYNEQFF. The CDR3 DNA follows: TGCGCCAGCAGCCAAGGTAGGGTAGCGGGGTCCTACAATGAGCAGTTCTTC.

This rearrangement joins TRBV24-1 to TRBJ1-1, with 7 nucleotides matching TRBD1. With 7 bases clipped from V and 7 bases from J, the junction kept 8 bases outside the gene matches. The CDR3 length is 13 residues. Per the germline V gene, CDR1 is KGHDR and CDR2 is SFDVKD. The CDR3 sequence is CATRMTAGGEAFF. The CDR3 nucleotides are TGTGCCACCAGGATGACAGCAGGGGGTGAAGCTTTCTTT.

The chain uses TRBV2 and TRBJ1-1; no definite D call. V was trimmed by 7 bases and J by 8 bases, leaving 14 bases between them. CDR1 and CDR2 from the germline V gene are SNHLY and FYNNEI. The CDR3 is made up of 12 amino acids. This CDR3 is CASTPDSNEAFF. CDR3 nucleotides: TGTGCCAGCACCCCAGATTCCAACGAAGCTTTCTTT.

V and J are TRBV19 and TRBJ1-5; no clear D gene. V was pared by 7 bases and J by 9 bases, with 25 bases between. CDR3 length: 16 amino acids. CDR1 and CDR2 (germline): LNHDA, SQIVND (reference sequence). The CDR3 bases are TGTGCCAGTATCCCCCCGAAACCGCCGCTATTTGGGCCCCAGCATTTT. This sequence encodes CASIPPKPPLFGPQHF.

The rearrangement links TRBV2 to TRBJ2-3, with 13 bases aligning to TRBD2. CDR1 and CDR2 from the germline V gene are SNHLY and FYNNEI. After removal of 4 bases from V and 6 bases from J, the junction contained 1 base not matched to a gene. The CDR3 extends over 14 amino acids. CDR3 in DNA: TGTGCCAGCAGTGGACTAGCGGGGGGCGATACGCAGTATTTT. Translated: CASSGLAGGDTQYF.

The V gene is TRBV24-1, the J gene TRBJ2-3, with TRBD1 matching 7 bases. CDR1 is KGHDR, CDR2 SFDVKD, per germline. The CDR3 sequence is 15 residues long. The V and J ends lost 3 bases and 3 bases, in that order; junction bases with no gene match: 5. CDR3 sequence reads: CATSDPGTDTDTQYF. In nucleotides, the CDR3 is TGTGCCACCAGTGATCCCGGGACAGATACAGATACGCAGTATTTT.

This chain uses TRBV19 with TRBJ1-5; 7 positions match TRBD1. The V segment lost 1 base and the J segment 6 bases; nucleotides outside the gene matches: 3. The CDR3 totals 14 residues. Germline assignment: CDR1 LNHDA and CDR2 SQIVND (reference sequence). The CDR3, as DNA: TGTGCCAGTAGTATAGGGGACAGAGGTCAGCCCCAGCATTTT. Its translation: CASSIGDRGQPQHF.

The chain employs TRBV7-2 and TRBJ1-4; no definite D call. The CDR3 loop spans 13 amino acids. CDR1 is SGHTA and CDR2 is FQGNSA in the germline V gene. Trimming pared 5 bases from V and 5 bases from J, leaving 9 bases between. The CDR3: CASSLQRNEKLFF. CDR3 coding DNA: TGTGCCAGCAGCCTACAGAGAAATGAAAAACTGTTTTTT.

This sequence joins TRBV24-1 and TRBJ2-1; no definite D call. The CDR3 spans 12 residues. Trimming took 6 bases from V and 5 from J, leaving 7 bases between them. The germline V gene has CDR1 KGHDR and CDR2 SFDVKD. The CDR3 region has the DNA TGTGCCACCAGTTGGGCGAACAATGAGCAGTTCTTC. Translated, it gives CATSWANNEQFF.

This sequence joins TRBV7-6 and TRBJ1-4; unclear D gene. Germline CDR1 reads SGHVS; CDR2 reads FNYEAQ. The CDR3 runs 15 residues. V shed 5 bases and J shed 3 bases, with 13 bases lying between them. The CDR3: CASSSAGLPNEKLFF. The CDR3 DNA sequence: TGTGCCAGCAGCAGCGCGGGCCTGCCTAATGAAAAACTGTTTTTT.

To note about this clone: Other DNA sequences within the sample encode an identical CDR3. The V gene is TRBV7-6, the J gene TRBJ1-2; D possibly corresponds to TRBD1 (6 bases). Germline loops: CDR1 SGHVS, CDR2 FNYEAQ. The CDR3 length is 13 residues. Trimming took off 5 bases at V and 2 bases at J, with 9 bases between the two ends. In nucleotides, the CDR3 is TGTGCCAGCAGCCCTACAGGGAACTATGGCTACACCTTC. Its protein product is CASSPTGNYGYTF. The entire variable domain, with the rest obtained from reference TRBV7-6 and TRBJ1-2, is as follows: GAGVSQSPRYKVTKRGQDVALRCDPISGHVSLYWYRQALGQGPEFLTYFNYEAQQDKSGLPNDRFSAERPEGSISTLTIQRTEQRDSAMYRCASSPTGNYGYTFGSGTRLTVV.

CDR3 sequence reads: CASSESTSGGAGWELFF. CDR3 in DNA: TGTGCCAGCAGTGAATCGACTAGCGGGGGGGCAGGATGGGAGCTGTTTTTT. The chain is built from TRBV2 and TRBJ2-2, with 14 bases lining up with TRBD2. The CDR3 runs 17 residues. Germline CDR1 and CDR2: SNHLY and FYNNEI. V shed 2 bases, J shed 9 bases, and the junction held 8 bases outside the gene matches.

The genes are TRBV6-5 and TRBJ2-2; the D is unclear. Per the germline V gene, CDR1 is MNHEY and CDR2 is SVGAGI. Trimming shortened V by 5 bases and J by 3 bases, and 10 bases separated the two germline ends. The CDR3 loop spans 14 amino acids. The CDR3 nucleotides read TGTGCCAGCAGTCGCAGTATTCACACCGGGGAGCTGTTTTTT. Residues: CASSRSIHTGELFF.

This clone was picked up a small number of times. This sequence joins TRBV6-5 and TRBJ1-2; TRBD1 aligns across 7 bases. The CDR3 runs to 13 residues. Germline V gives CDR1 MNHEY, CDR2 SVGAGI. The CDR3 DNA reads as TGTGCGACACGGCAGGGGGAGGTCTATGGCTACACCTTC. This codes for CATRQGEVYGYTF.

This clone was counted a single time. V gene TRBV19 combines with J gene TRBJ1-1; 10 nucleotides agree with TRBD1. The CDR3 totals 15 residues. J lost 10 bases, V lost 5 bases, and 13 bases had no gene match. The V gene's germline CDR1 is LNHDA and CDR2 SQIVND (reference sequence). CDR3 coding DNA: TGTGCCAGTAGTCCAAACCCCGGGACAGGGGTTTCAGCTTTCTTT. It translates to CASSPNPGTGVSAFF. Full variable domain (remainder filled in from reference TRBV19 and TRBJ1-1): DGGITQSPKYLFRKEGQNVTLSCEQNLNHDAMYWYRQDPGQGLRLIYYSQIVNDFQKGDIAEGYSVSREKKESFPLTVTSAQKNPTAFYLCASSPNPGTGVSAFFGQGTRLTVV.

On this clone itself: This sample includes further DNA sequences coding for the same CDR3. The rearrangement joins TRBV5-1 to TRBJ2-2, with D perhaps matching TRBD2 (5 bases). The ends were cut back, 0 bases at V and 3 bases at J, with 6 bases in the middle. The CDR3 extends over 14 amino acids. Germline V CDR1 and CDR2: SGHRS, YFSETQ. Here the CDR3 DNA reads TGCGCCAGCAGCTTGGCCGGGGACACCGGGGAGCTGTTTTTT. It yields the protein CASSLAGDTGELFF.